This T cell receptor (beta chain) was observed in a study of blood T cell repertoires in COVID-19. Across the study: COVID-19 samples from acute and convalescent phases originated in the United States, Italy and Spain. Sources were T cells, B-cell-depleted T cells, or PBMCs; the material itself was cDNA or gDNA.

The CDR3 extends over 12 amino acids. Per the germline V gene, CDR1 is MNHNS and CDR2 is SASEGT. The V and J ends lost 3 bases and 3 bases respectively, with 5 bases between them. Original analysis: The authors estimated nucleated cell counts from reference gene primer amplification. Here immunoSEQ multiplex PCR was the method, and the copy in TCRdb shows in-frame clones only, minus some. From that table come the V and J calls and clone size; the DNA was used to work out D and trimming. This table has roughly 230,000 clones, 70% to 90% appearing once. The chain joins TRBV6-1 to TRBJ1-2; D remains unclear. This clonotype was sampled from a woman aged 55 to 70 with active or convalescent COVID-19. Sequenced: peripheral blood. DNA of the CDR3: TGTGCCAGCAGTGACGGGGACTATGGCTACACCTTC. It translates to CASSDGDYGYTF.